The rows below give T cell receptor beta chains drawn from one sample of a study of regulatory T cells in long-lasting Graves disease. Each CDR3 protein gets one entry after TCRdb re-called the multiplex PCR reads with MiXCR. Of fewer than 500,000 distinct CDR3 sequences listed, 15% to 20% are singletons. This same sample was also part of a study on T cells in Graves' hyperthyroidism and ophthalmopathy.

This sample comprised peripheral blood mononuclear cells (PBMCs), obtained at new diagnosis, from a patient treated with antithyroid drugs. These TCRs come from a man in his forties or fifties with Graves disease. CDR3s include the opening cysteine and the closing phenylalanine or tryptophan. A D gene is named only where the DNA matches it firmly. Expanded clones get a size class; other rows say once, few or many, or leave the size out.

abundance,v_gene,d_gene,j_gene,CDR3nt,CDR3aa
-,TRBV2,TRBD1,TRBJ1-6,TGTGTCAGCAGGAGGGGACAGGTGGAATCACCCCTCCACTTT,CVSRRGQVESPLHF
-,TRBV6-2/TRBV6-3,-,TRBJ2-5,TGTGCCAGCAGTCACCACCGGGACCCCCGGACCCAGTACTTC,CASSHHRDPRTQYF
many,TRBV5-1,-,TRBJ2-7,TGCGCCAGCAGCGTCGCCGGGGCTCCCTACGAGCAGTACTTC,CASSVAGAPYEQYF
-,TRBV20-1,TRBD2,TRBJ2-1,TGCAGTGCATCTAGCGGGAGGGCCTACAATGAGCAGTTCTTC,CSASSGRAYNEQFF
many,TRBV10-3,-,TRBJ2-7,TGTGCCATCAGTGAGCGGGGAAGCTCCTACGAGCAGTACTTC,CAISERGSSYEQYF
many,TRBV20-1,TRBD2,TRBJ2-1,TGCAGTGCTAGGCCTAGCGGGATCCTTTACAATGAGCAGTTCTTC,CSARPSGILYNEQFF
many,TRBV30,TRBD1,TRBJ1-2,TGTGCCTGGAGTCCCCCCACAGGACAGGCCGGCTATGGCTACACCTTC,CAWSPPTGQAGYGYTF
few,TRBV10-3,TRBD2,TRBJ2-7,TGTGCCATCAGTCCAGCGGGAAGCTCCTACGAGCAGTACTTC,CAISPAGSSYEQYF
-,TRBV12-5,-,TRBJ2-1,TGTGCTAGTGGTTCGGGTAGCAAAACCGAGCAGTTCTTC,CASGSGSKTEQFF
-,TRBV12-3/TRBV12-4,-,TRBJ1-1,TGTGCCAGCAGGCGGACGGAGAGAGCTTTCTTT,CASRRTERAFF
many,TRBV27,TRBD2,TRBJ2-7,TGTGCCAGTAGGGGAGCGGGAGTCTACGAGCAGTACTTC,CASRGAGVYEQYF
few,TRBV6-1,-,TRBJ1-2,TGTGCCAGTCAGCGGGGCAACAGCGACAATGGCTACACCTTC,CASQRGNSDNGYTF
few,TRBV12-3/TRBV12-4,TRBD2,TRBJ2-7,TGTGCCAGCCTCCCGGGCGGGAGTCTGTACGAGCAGTACTTC,CASLPGGSLYEQYF
-,TRBV7-3,-,TRBJ2-2,TGTGCCAGCAGCTTAATAGGCGGGACGGGCACCGGGGAGCTGTTTTTT,CASSLIGGTGTGELFF
many,TRBV3-1,TRBD1,TRBJ2-1,TGTGCCAGCAGCCCACGTCGGACAGGGGGGACCTACAATGAGCAGTTCTTC,CASSPRRTGGTYNEQFF
-,TRBV20-1,TRBD2,TRBJ2-1,TGCAGTGCTAGAGCCGGCGGGAGGAGGAGCAATGAGCAGTTCTTC,CSARAGGRRSNEQFF
-,TRBV2,-,TRBJ2-4,TGTGCCAGCAGTGAAACCCGGGGATTAGCCAAAAACATTCAGTACTTC,CASSETRGLAKNIQYF
-,TRBV27,TRBD2,TRBJ2-1,TGTGCCAGCACTCCAGGGACTAGCGGGAGGTCAGTCCACTACAATGAGCAGTTCTTC,CASTPGTSGRSVHYNEQFF
many,TRBV2,TRBD2,TRBJ2-7,TGTGCCAGCAGTGCGTGGGGGACTAGTAATGGCGAGCAGTACTTC,CASSAWGTSNGEQYF
few,TRBV7-2,TRBD1,TRBJ2-3,TGTGCCAGCAGCTACCGAGATAAAACGGGACAGGGGCTAGATACGCAGTATTTT,CASSYRDKTGQGLDTQYF
many,TRBV18,-,TRBJ2-1,TGTGCCAGCTCCACCGTTAGGAACAATGAGCAGTTCTTC,CASSTVRNNEQFF
few,TRBV10-3,TRBD1,TRBJ1-2,TGTGCCATCAGTGGTCCGGGACAGGGTGGAGGCTACACCTTC,CAISGPGQGGGYTF
many,TRBV28,TRBD1,TRBJ1-2,TGTGCCAGCAGTTTAATCCAGGGGGCGCAGATCTATGGCTACACCTTC,CASSLIQGAQIYGYTF
many,TRBV12-3/TRBV12-4,-,TRBJ2-3,TGTGCCAGCAGCTCTACGGACAGCACAGATACGCAGTATTTT,CASSSTDSTDTQYF
-,TRBV3-1,-,TRBJ2-7,TGTGCCAGCAGCCCCAGAGGGGCAAAGGGGACCTACGAGCAGTACTTC,CASSPRGAKGTYEQYF
many,TRBV12-3/TRBV12-4,-,TRBJ1-2,TGTGCCAGCAGTTTAGAAAGCTTCTATGATGGCTACACCTTC,CASSLESFYDGYTF
many,TRBV12-3/TRBV12-4,-,TRBJ1-1,TGTGCCAGCAGTTTCGACTCGGGGGGTATCACTGAAGCTTTCTTT,CASSFDSGGITEAFF